This TCR beta chain was sequenced for a study of CD8+CD57+ T cells in acquired aplastic anemia. Study overall: The mean DNA yield obtained from sorted CD4+ and CD8+ cells came to approximately 3 ug.

Study-wide results and limits: Fewer than 35 sequences, all CD8+ CDR3, were shared between patients and controls.

Using genomic DNA as the template, TCR beta VDJ and CDR3 profiling was carried out. TCRdb independently ran MiXCR on the reads; one entry per CDR3 protein. The sample lists 150,000 to 200,000 distinct CDR3 sequences; about 48% were seen once. This clonotype was detected many times. Its antigen is not identified. Germline V CDR1 and CDR2: DFQATT, SNEGSKA (reference sequence). V was shortened by 5 bases and J by 0 bases, with 11 bases between the two germline ends. CDR3 length: 13 amino acids. The authors sequenced patients whose flow cytometry had shown CD8+CD57+ cell expansion. All patients had severe acquired aplastic anemia. All patients were therapy-naive when blood was sampled.

This sequence was found in a human donor with aplastic anemia. The gene calls are TRBV20-1 and TRBJ2-7; D is perhaps TRBD1 (6 bases). Sequencing input: sorted CD4+, CD8+, or CD8+CD57+ T cells (not recorded which) from PBMCs. This CDR3 is CSAPSDSSYEQYF. CDR3 nucleotide sequence: TGCAGTGCTCCTTCGGACAGCTCCTACGAGCAGTACTTC.